This T cell receptor (beta chain) was profiled in a study of T cell responses to AZD1222 COVID-19 vaccine. Study-wide points: There were repertoire samples only from the period after the peak T cell response. A rise in Spike-specific TCR breadth and depth followed two AZD1222 doses. There were mostly white British donors and more females than males, and clonal diversity was possibly underestimated.

Second doses that came at about 4 or about 12 weeks were put together. This table comes from immunoSEQ multiplex PCR, and its TCRdb copy is limited to in-frame clones, with some not included. This table has about 200,000 clones, about 93% appearing once. As regards this clone: Its antigen is unknown.

Here the sequenced sample was peripheral blood, taken 28 days after the second AZD1222 dose. The TCR originated in an adult who received the AZD1222 COVID-19 vaccine.

In nucleotides, the CDR3 is TGTGCCAGCAGCTTGTACGCGGACTGGGGGAGCACTGAAGCTTTCTTT. Protein product: CASSLYADWGSTEAFF. This chain connects TRBV5-4 to TRBJ1-1; TRBD1 is a possible D gene (5 bases). Trimming removed 1 base at V and 4 bases at J, with 17 bases between. The CDR3 runs 16 residues. Germline values: CDR1 SGHNT, CDR2 YYREEE (reference sequence). Full variable domain (remainder filled in from reference TRBV5-4 and TRBJ1-1): ETGVTQSPTHLIKTRGQQVTLRCSSQSGHNTVSWYQQALGQGPQFIFQYYREEENGRGNFPPRFSGLQFPNYSSELNVNALELDDSALYLCASSLYADWGSTEAFFGQGTRLTVV.